The rows below give T cell receptor beta chains drawn from one sample of a study of T cell repertoires in cytomegalovirus infection. The antigens these receptors bind are not known. Using its own MiXCR run on the reads, TCRdb lists one record per CDR3 protein. The table lists about 830,000 distinct CDR3 sequences, around a third of them singletons. This specimen was cultured CD8+ T cells from PBMCs, taken from culture after CMV antigen stimulation. The source of these receptors is a human donor in good health (CMV status not recorded). Some clones in this sample may be carry-over from other donors' samples. Both conserved end residues are part of each CDR3. D genes are given only for firm matches. Where a row states a size, it is once, few, many or the class of an expanded clone; other rows omit it.

TRBD2,TRBV7-2,many,TRBJ2-7,CASRAGAGGPNYEQYF,TGTGCCAGCAGGGCCGGGGCGGGGGGTCCTAACTACGAGCAGTACTTC
.,TRBV5-1,.,TRBJ2-5,CASSPRIQGRETQYF,TGCGCCAGCAGCCCTAGGATTCAGGGGCGAGAGACCCAGTACTTC
.,TRBV7-6,few,TRBJ2-1,CASSLGGGAGGRNEQFF,TGTGCCAGCAGCTTGGGGGGAGGGGCAGGGGGTCGCAATGAGCAGTTCTTC
TRBD1,TRBV6-5,.,TRBJ2-5,CASGRGPEETQYF,TGTGCCAGCGGCAGGGGGCCCGAGGAGACCCAGTACTTC
TRBD2,TRBV6-1,.,TRBJ2-3,CASSELAGAEGFSTDTQYF,TGTGCCAGCAGTGAACTAGCGGGGGCCGAGGGATTTAGCACAGATACGCAGTATTTT
.,TRBV2,.,TRBJ2-5,CASSPEIPRIQVEETQYF,TGTGCCAGCAGCCCTGAAATCCCCCGGATACAAGTAGAAGAGACCCAGTACTTC
.,TRBV12-3/TRBV12-4,few,TRBJ2-1,CASSLQGPHYNEQFF,TGTGCCAGCAGTTTACAGGGGCCACATTACAATGAGCAGTTCTTC
.,TRBV27,few,TRBJ2-5,CASSLSVSQETQYF,TGTGCCAGCAGTTTATCGGTCAGTCAAGAGACCCAGTACTTC
.,TRBV4-1,.,TRBJ1-2,CASSPLTGLNYGYTF,TGCGCCAGCAGCCCCTTGACAGGCCTTAACTATGGCTACACCTTC
TRBD2,TRBV7-2,many,TRBJ2-3,CASSLGSGGMGDTQYF,TGTGCCAGCAGCTTAGGGAGCGGGGGGATGGGAGATACGCAGTATTTT
TRBD2,TRBV27,.,TRBJ2-1,CASSLAGTSGGSEQFF,TGTGCCAGCAGTCTAGCCGGGACTAGCGGGGGGAGTGAGCAGTTCTTC
TRBD2,TRBV7-8,.,TRBJ2-7,CASSFGGYYEQYF,TGTGCCAGCAGCTTCGGGGGGTACTACGAGCAGTACTTC
.,TRBV6-5,.,TRBJ1-1,CASSSVGEGPKDTEAFF,TGTGCCAGCAGTTCTGTGGGAGAGGGGCCAAAAGACACTGAAGCTTTCTTT
.,TRBV6-6,once,TRBJ1-5,CASSYSRQGYNQPQHF,TGTGCCAGCAGTTACTCCAGGCAGGGGTATAATCAGCCCCAGCATTTT
.,TRBV12-3/TRBV12-4,.,TRBJ2-3,CASSLVRSATDTQYF,TGTGCCAGCAGTTTAGTTCGATCGGCTACAGATACGCAGTATTTT
.,TRBV7-9,few,TRBJ1-2,CASSHGTDYGYTF,TGTGCCAGCAGCCACGGGACGGACTATGGCTACACCTTC
.,TRBV7-4,.,TRBJ2-3,CASSLWTYPSTDTQYF,TGTGCCAGCAGCTTATGGACTTATCCTAGCACAGATACGCAGTATTTT